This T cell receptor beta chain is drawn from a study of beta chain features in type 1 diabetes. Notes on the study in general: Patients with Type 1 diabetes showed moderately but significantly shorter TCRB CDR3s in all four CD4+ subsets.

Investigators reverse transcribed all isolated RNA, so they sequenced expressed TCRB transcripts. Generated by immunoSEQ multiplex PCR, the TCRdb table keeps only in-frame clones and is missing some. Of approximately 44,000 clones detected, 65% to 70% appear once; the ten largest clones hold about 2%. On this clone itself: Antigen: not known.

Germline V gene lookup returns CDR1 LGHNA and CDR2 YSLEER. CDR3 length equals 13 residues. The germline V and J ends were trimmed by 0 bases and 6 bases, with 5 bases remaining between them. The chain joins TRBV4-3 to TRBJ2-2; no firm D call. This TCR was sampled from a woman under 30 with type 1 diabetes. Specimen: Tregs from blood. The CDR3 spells CASSQEASGELFF. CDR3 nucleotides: TGCGCCAGCAGCCAAGAGGCCTCCGGGGAGCTGTTTTTT.